The source of this TCR beta chain is a study of blood T cells in healthy people across ages. The study's findings and limits: TCR beta diversity per million T cells fell roughly linearly with age.

V was cut by 5 bases and J by 11 bases, with 27 bases left in between. This CDR3 spans 15 amino acids. Germline CDR1 reads DFQATT; CDR2 reads SNEGSKA (reference sequence). With regard to this clonotype: As yet, its antigen is unknown.

The second PCR ran roughly 6 to 11 cycles with a sample-barcoded 5' primer and J-beta primers. Each cDNA was tagged by a template-switch adaptor containing 12 random nucleotides. Via MiXCR, TCRdb re-called the 5' RACE reads, giving one row per CDR3 protein. This table holds hundreds of thousands of distinct CDR3 sequences, roughly two fifths found once. Sequencing was done on a sample of blood. This receptor was identified in a woman in her sixties in good health. V gene TRBV20-1 combines with J gene TRBJ2-5, with D maybe TRBD2 (7 bases). CDR3 nucleotide sequence: TGCAGTGCTGCTCGGGGGGCCTTACCTTACAATGAGCAGTACTTC. It encodes CSAARGALPYNEQYF.